The rows below give T cell receptor beta chains drawn from one sample of a study of blood T cell repertoires in COVID-19. Libraries were prepared by immunoSEQ multiplex PCR; TCRdb keeps only in-frame clonotypes and omits some of them. This table holds 250,000 to 300,000 clones, roughly 87% found once. The sequencing sample was made of peripheral blood. Receptor source: a woman between 40 and 50 years old who had recovered from COVID-19. The CDR3 runs from the conserved cysteine through the conserved F or W. The D gene is left open where the match is weak. Not all rows give a size; the values are once, few, many and, for expanded clones, a class.

CDR3nt	CDR3aa	abundance	j_gene	v_gene	d_gene
TGTGCCAGCAGCTGGCGGGGGACCGGGGAGCTGTTTTTT	CASSWRGTGELFF	-	TRBJ2-2	TRBV9	TRBD2
TGTGCCAGCAGCTTAGTAAGTGCTAGCGGCAAAGAGACCCAGTACTTC	CASSLVSASGKETQYF	-	TRBJ2-5	TRBV11-3	TRBD2
TGTGCCAGCTCACCGGCAGGCTCTAACTATGGCTACACCTTC	CASSPAGSNYGYTF	-	TRBJ1-2	TRBV18	-
TGTGCCAGCAGCGTGCGCGGCACAGATACGCAGTATTTT	CASSVRGTDTQYF	-	TRBJ2-3	TRBV9	-
TGTGCCAGCAGCGTCCGACTCGAGCTAGCGGGCACAGATACGCAGTATTTT	CASSVRLELAGTDTQYF	once	TRBJ2-3	TRBV6-4	TRBD2
TGCGCCAGCAGCCAAGAAACAGACAGCTATGGCTACACCTTC	CASSQETDSYGYTF	-	TRBJ1-2	TRBV4-1	-
TGTGCCAGCAGCTTAGAAATGGGACAGGGGGAGGCCGGGGAGCTGTTTTTT	CASSLEMGQGEAGELFF	once	TRBJ2-2	TRBV11-2	TRBD1
TGTGCCAGTAGTCCAGCGTTCGACTCCTACGAGCAGTACTTC	CASSPAFDSYEQYF	-	TRBJ2-7	TRBV19	-
TGCGCCAGCAGCCCATCAGGGGGCTACGAGCAGTACTTC	CASSPSGGYEQYF	once	TRBJ2-7	TRBV5-1	TRBD1
TGTGCCAGCAGCCATGGGACAGCTGGAAACACCATATATTTT	CASSHGTAGNTIYF	few	TRBJ1-3	TRBV13	TRBD1
TGTGCCATCAGTGGGACTAGTTTGGATGAGCAGTTCTTC	CAISGTSLDEQFF	-	TRBJ2-1	TRBV10-3	TRBD2
TGTGCCAGCAGCCAAGATCCACCGCCAGGTAACACTGAAGCTTTCTTT	CASSQDPPPGNTEAFF	-	TRBJ1-1	TRBV3-1/TRBV3-2	-
TGTGCCAGCAGTCTTGAAGAGACCCAGTACTTC	CASSLEETQYF	-	TRBJ2-5	TRBV2	-
TGTGCCAGCAGGGGATCGGCCGGGGCCAACGTCCTGACTTTC	CASRGSAGANVLTF	-	TRBJ2-6	TRBV19	-
TGTGCCAGCAGTGAAAAGTCGTTGGGACGGGGGAACAATGAGCAGTTCTTC	CASSEKSLGRGNNEQFF	-	TRBJ2-1	TRBV2	-
TGTGCCAGCAGCCCAACTTGGAGCCGCACCTCCTACGAGCAGTACTTC	CASSPTWSRTSYEQYF	once	TRBJ2-7	TRBV5-6	-
TGTGCCATCAGTGAACGACAGGAGAACACTGAAGCTTTCTTT	CAISERQENTEAFF	-	TRBJ1-1	TRBV10-3	-
TGTGCCAGCAGCCCCCCGGGGTACCGCTCCTACAATGAGCAGTTCTTC	CASSPPGYRSYNEQFF	-	TRBJ2-1	TRBV27	-
TGTGCCAGTAGTAGGGTGACCATAGGGGAAACTGAAGCTTTCTTT	CASSRVTIGETEAFF	-	TRBJ1-1	TRBV19	-
TGTGCCAGTAGTCCCGACAGGGGGCGAGATGGCTACACCTTC	CASSPDRGRDGYTF	-	TRBJ1-2	TRBV19	TRBD1
TGTGCCATCAGTGGAGGGCAGTTGCCGCAGTATTTT	CAISGGQLPQYF	once	TRBJ2-3	TRBV10-3	-
TGTGCCAGCAGCGCAGGACAGGGGATAGCAGCTGAAGCTTTCTTT	CASSAGQGIAAEAFF	-	TRBJ1-1	TRBV9	TRBD1
TGTGCCAGCAGACCCGACACCACCCAAGCTTTCTTT	CASRPDTTQAFF	-	TRBJ1-1	TRBV6-5	-
TGTGCCAGCAGTTCCCCCACAGGGAAGCGCTCACCCCTCCACTTT	CASSSPTGKRSPLHF	-	TRBJ1-6	TRBV28	-
TGTGCCACCCGAAGGACAGGGGGCACTGAAGCTTTCTTT	CATRRTGGTEAFF	-	TRBJ1-1	TRBV24-1	TRBD1
TGTGCCAGCTCACCCCTAGCGGGAGGGCGAGATACGCAGTATTTT	CASSPLAGGRDTQYF	-	TRBJ2-3	TRBV18	TRBD2
TGTGCCTGGAGTCTCAGGGGTTCGGGGGAGCAGTACTTC	CAWSLRGSGEQYF	-	TRBJ2-7	TRBV30	-
TGCAGTGCCCCGGGAGCCGGGGAGCTGTTTTTT	CSAPGAGELFF	-	TRBJ2-2	TRBV20-1	-
TGTGCCAGCAGCCAAAGGGGACAGGGGAACAATGAGCAGTTCTTC	CASSQRGQGNNEQFF	-	TRBJ2-1	TRBV9	TRBD1
TGTGCCATCAAGGGGGGGGACCACAATGAGCAGTTCTTC	CAIKGGDHNEQFF	-	TRBJ2-1	TRBV10-3	-
TGTGCCAGCATTAACAGGAACTATGGCTACACCTTC	CASINRNYGYTF	-	TRBJ1-2	TRBV2	-